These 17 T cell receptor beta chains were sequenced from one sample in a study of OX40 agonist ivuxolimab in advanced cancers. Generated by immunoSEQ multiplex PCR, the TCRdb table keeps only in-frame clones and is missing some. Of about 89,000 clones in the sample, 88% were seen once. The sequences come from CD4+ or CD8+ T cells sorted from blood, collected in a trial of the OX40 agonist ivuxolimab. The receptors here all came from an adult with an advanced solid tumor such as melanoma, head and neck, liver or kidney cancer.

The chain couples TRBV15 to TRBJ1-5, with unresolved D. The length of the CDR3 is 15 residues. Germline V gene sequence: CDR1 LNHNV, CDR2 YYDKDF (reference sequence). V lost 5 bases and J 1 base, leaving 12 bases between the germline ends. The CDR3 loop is CATSGPGRSNQPQHF. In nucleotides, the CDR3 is TGTGCCACCAGCGGCCCCGGGAGAAGCAATCAGCCCCAGCATTTT.

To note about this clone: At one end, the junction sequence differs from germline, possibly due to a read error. CDR3 loop: CASSLSQGSPLF. The CDR3 DNA reads as TGTGCCAGCAGCTTATCGCAGGGTTCGCCGTTATTT. The rearrangement links TRBV7-2 to TRBJ1-6; weak D call: TRBD1 (5 bases). The germline gives CDR1 SGHTA, CDR2 FQGNSA. This CDR3 has 12 amino acids.

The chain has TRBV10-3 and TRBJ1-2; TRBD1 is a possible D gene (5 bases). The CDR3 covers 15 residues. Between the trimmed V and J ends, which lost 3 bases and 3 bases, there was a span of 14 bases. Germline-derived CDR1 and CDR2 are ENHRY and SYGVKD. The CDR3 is CAISDLGLGDYGYTF. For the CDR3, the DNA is TGTGCCATCAGTGACCTGGGCTTAGGGGACTATGGCTACACCTTC.

CDR3 coding DNA: TGTGCCAGCTCATCGGGAGGGGGGAACACTGAAGCTTTCTTT. Protein product: CASSSGGGNTEAFF. V is TRBV18 and J is TRBJ1-1, with D possibly being TRBD1 (6 bases). Germline V gene sequence: CDR1 KGHSH, CDR2 LQKENI. This CDR3 is 14 amino acids long. Trimming pared 5 bases from V and 1 base from J, leaving 11 bases between. Full variable domain (remainder filled in from reference TRBV18 and TRBJ1-1): NAGVMQNPRHLVRRRGQEARLRCSPMKGHSHVYWYRQLPEEGLKFMVYLQKENIIDESGMPKERFSAEFPKEGPSILRIQQVVRGDSAAYFCASSSGGGNTEAFFGQGTRLTVV.

For the CDR3, the DNA is TGTGCCAGCACCGGAATGGGGCGGGCTAATGAAAAACTGTTTTTT. This translates into CASTGMGRANEKLFF. The V gene is TRBV7-9, the J gene TRBJ1-4, with D perhaps matching TRBD1 (5 bases). This CDR3 region has 15 residues. Between the trimmed V and J ends, which lost 7 bases and 3 bases, there was a span of 15 bases. Germline lookup yields CDR1 SEHNR and CDR2 FQNEAQ (reference sequence).

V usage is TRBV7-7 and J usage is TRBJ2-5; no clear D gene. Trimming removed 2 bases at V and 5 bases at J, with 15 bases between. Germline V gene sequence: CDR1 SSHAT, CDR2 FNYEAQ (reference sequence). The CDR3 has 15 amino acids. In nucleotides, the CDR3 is TGTGCCAGCAGCTTAATGGGGTCGGGTAGGGAGACCCAGTACTTC. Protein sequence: CASSLMGSGRETQYF.

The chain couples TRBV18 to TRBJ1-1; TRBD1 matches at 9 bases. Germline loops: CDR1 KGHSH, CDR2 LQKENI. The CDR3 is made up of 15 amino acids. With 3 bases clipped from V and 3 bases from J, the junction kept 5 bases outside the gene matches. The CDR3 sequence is CASSPYRQGDTEAFF. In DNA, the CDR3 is TGTGCCAGCTCACCTTACCGACAGGGGGACACTGAAGCTTTCTTT.

CDR3 coding DNA: TGTGCCAGCGGTTACCCTCAGACGAACACTGAAGCTTTCTTT. Translated: CASGYPQTNTEAFF. The chain joins TRBV5-6 to TRBJ1-1; D unclear. V lost 7 bases and J 1 base, leaving 14 bases between the germline ends. The germline CDR1 and CDR2 sequences are SGHDT and YYEEEE. This CDR3 is built from 14 residues.

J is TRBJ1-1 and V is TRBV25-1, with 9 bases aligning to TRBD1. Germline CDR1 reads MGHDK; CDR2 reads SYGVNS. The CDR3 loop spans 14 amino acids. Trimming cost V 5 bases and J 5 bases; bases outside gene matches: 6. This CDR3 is CASSRRDRVTEAFF. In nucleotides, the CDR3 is TGTGCCAGCAGTCGCCGGGACAGGGTTACTGAAGCTTTCTTT.

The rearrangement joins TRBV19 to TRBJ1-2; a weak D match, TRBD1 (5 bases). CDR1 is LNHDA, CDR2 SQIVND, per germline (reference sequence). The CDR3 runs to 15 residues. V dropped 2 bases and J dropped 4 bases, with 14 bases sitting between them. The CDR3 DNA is TGTGCCAGTAGTATATCAGGGAGAGCCACCTATGGCTACACCTTC. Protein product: CASSISGRATYGYTF.

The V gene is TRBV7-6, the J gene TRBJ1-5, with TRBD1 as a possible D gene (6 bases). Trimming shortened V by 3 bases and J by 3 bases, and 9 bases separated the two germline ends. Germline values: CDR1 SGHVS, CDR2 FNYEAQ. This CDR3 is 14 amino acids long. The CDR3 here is CASSFGTPNQPQHF. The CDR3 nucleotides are TGTGCCAGCAGCTTTGGGACACCCAATCAGCCCCAGCATTTT.

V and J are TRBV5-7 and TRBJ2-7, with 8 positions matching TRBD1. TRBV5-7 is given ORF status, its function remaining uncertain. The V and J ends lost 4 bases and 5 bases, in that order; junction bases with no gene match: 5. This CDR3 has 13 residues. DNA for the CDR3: TGTGCCAGCAGCCCGGACAGGGCCCACGAGCAGTACTTC. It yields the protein CASSPDRAHEQYF.

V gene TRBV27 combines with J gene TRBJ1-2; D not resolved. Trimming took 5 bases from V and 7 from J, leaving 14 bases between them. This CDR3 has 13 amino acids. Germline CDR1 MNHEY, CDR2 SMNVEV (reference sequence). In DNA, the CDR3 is TGTGCCAGCAGTCCTGGTGGTAATCCTGGCTACACCTTC. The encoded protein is CASSPGGNPGYTF.

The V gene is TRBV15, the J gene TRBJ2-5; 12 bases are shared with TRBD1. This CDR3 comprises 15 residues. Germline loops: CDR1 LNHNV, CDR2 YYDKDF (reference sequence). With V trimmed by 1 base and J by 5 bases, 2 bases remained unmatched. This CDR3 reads CATSRGGTGGETQYF. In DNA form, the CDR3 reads TGTGCCACCAGCAGAGGTGGGACAGGGGGCGAGACCCAGTACTTC.

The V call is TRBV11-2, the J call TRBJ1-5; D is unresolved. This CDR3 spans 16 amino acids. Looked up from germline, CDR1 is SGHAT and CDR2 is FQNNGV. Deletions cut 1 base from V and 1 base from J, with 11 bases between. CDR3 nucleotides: TGTGCCAGCAGCTTAGTAGCGGGGAGCAGCAATCAGCCCCAGCATTTT. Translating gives CASSLVAGSSNQPQHF.

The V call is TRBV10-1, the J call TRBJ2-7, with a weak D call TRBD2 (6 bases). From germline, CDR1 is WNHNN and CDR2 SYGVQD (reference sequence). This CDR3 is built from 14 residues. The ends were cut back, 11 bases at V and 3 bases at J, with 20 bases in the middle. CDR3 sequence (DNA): TGCGCCTCCCAGGATTCCGGGAGAAGCTACGAGCAGTACTTC. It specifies CASQDSGRSYEQYF.

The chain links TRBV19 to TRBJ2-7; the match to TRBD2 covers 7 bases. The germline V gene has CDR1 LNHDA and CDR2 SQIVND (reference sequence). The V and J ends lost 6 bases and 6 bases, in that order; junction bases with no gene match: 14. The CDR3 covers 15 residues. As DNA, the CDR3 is TGTGCCAGTAGAGCGGGGTCGGCGGGGGTTGCCGAGCAGTACTTC. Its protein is CASRAGSAGVAEQYF.